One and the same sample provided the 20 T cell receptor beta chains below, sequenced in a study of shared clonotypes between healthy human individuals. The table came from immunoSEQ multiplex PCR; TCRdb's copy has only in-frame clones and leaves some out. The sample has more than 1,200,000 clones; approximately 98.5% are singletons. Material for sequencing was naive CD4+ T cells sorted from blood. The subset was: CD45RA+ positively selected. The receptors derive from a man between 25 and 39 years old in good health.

The CDR3 loop reads CATSSTPGTSAVEQFF. CDR3 in DNA: TGTGCCACCAGCAGCACCCCCGGGACTAGCGCAGTTGAGCAGTTCTTC. The chain uses TRBV15 and TRBJ2-1; 10 bases fit TRBD2. The germline CDR1 and CDR2 sequences are LNHNV and YYDKDF (reference sequence). The V gene end was trimmed by 3 bases and the J gene end by 9 bases; junction bases not matched to a gene: 11. This CDR3 is 16 amino acids long.

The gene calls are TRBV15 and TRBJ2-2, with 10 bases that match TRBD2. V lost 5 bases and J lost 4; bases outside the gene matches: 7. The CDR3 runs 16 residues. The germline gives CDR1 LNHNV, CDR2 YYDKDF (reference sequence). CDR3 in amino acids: CATSSGAGGPTGELFF. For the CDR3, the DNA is TGTGCCACCAGCTCCGGAGCGGGAGGGCCCACCGGGGAGCTGTTTTTT. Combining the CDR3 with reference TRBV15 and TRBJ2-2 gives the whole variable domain DAMVIQNPRYQVTQFGKPVTLSCSQTLNHNVMYWYQQKSSQAPKLLFHYYDKDFNNEADTPDNFQSRRPNTSFCFLDIRSPGLGDTAMYLCATSSGAGGPTGELFFGEGSRLTVL.

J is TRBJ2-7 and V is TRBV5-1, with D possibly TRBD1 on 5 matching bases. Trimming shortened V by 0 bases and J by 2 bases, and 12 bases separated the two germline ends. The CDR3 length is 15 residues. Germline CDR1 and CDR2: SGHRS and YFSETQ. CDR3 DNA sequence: TGCGCCAGCAGCTTGGGTGACAGAATGGCCTACGAGCAGTACTTC. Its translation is CASSLGDRMAYEQYF.

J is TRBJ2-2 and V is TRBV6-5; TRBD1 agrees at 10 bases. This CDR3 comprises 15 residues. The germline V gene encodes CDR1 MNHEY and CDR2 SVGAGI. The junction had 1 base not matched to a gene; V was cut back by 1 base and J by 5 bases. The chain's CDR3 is CASSYWTGGTGELFF. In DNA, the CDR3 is TGTGCCAGCAGTTACTGGACAGGGGGGACCGGGGAGCTGTTTTTT.

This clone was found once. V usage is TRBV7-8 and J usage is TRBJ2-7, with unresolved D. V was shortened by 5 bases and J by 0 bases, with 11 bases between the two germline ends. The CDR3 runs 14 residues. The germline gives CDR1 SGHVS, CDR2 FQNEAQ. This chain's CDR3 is CASSTHLASYEQYF. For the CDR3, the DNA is TGTGCCAGCAGCACTCATTTGGCCTCCTACGAGCAGTACTTC.

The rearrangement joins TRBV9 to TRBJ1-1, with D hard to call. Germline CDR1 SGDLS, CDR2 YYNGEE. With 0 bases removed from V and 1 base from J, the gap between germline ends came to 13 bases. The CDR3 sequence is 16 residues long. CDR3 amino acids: CASSVDPLIRNTEAFF. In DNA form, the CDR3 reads TGTGCCAGCAGCGTAGACCCTTTAATCAGGAACACTGAAGCTTTCTTT.

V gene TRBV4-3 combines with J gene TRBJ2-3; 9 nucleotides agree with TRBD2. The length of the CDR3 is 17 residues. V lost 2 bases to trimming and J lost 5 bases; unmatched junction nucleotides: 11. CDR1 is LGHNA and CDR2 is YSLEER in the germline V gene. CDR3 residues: CASSQTLSGGARDTQYF. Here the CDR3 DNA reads TGCGCCAGCAGCCAAACCCTTAGCGGGGGCGCGAGAGATACGCAGTATTTT.

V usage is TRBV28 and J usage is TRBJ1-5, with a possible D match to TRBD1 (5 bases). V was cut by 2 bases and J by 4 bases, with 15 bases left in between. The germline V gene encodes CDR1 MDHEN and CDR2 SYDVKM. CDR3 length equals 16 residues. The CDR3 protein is CASSLRPSRGNQPQHF. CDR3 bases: TGTGCCAGCAGTTTACGCCCGAGCCGGGGGAATCAGCCCCAGCATTTT.

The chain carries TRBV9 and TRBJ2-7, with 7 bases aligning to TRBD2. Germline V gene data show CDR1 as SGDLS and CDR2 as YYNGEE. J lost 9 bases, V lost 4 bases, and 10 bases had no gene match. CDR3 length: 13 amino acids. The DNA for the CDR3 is TGTGCCAGCAGCCCCCCAGGACTAGGCGGGCAGTACTTC. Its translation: CASSPPGLGGQYF.

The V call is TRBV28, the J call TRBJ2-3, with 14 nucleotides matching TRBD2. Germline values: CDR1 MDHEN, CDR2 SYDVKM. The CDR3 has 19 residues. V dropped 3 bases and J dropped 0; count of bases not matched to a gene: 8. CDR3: CASSFLGTSGSVSTDTQYF. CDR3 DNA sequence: TGTGCCAGCAGTTTCTTAGGGACTAGCGGGAGCGTGAGCACAGATACGCAGTATTTT.

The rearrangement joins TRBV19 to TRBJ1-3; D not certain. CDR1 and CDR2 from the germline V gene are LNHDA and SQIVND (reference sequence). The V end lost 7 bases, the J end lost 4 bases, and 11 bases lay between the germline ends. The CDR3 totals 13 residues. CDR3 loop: CASNTGNGNTIYF. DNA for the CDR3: TGTGCCAGTAATACGGGGAACGGAAACACCATATATTTT.

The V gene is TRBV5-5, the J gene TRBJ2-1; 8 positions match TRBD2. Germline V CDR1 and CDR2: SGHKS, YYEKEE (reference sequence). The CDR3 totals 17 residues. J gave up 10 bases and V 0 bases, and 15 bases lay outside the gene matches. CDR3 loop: CASSLARLGTSEGEQFF. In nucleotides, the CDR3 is TGTGCCAGCAGCTTGGCGAGACTCGGGACTAGTGAGGGGGAGCAGTTCTTC.

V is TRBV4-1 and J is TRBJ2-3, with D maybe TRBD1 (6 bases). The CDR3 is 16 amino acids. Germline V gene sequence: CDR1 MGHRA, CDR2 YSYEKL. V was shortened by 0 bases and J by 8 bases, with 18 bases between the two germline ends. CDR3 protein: CASSQDLGRGKGTQYF. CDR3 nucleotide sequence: TGCGCCAGCAGCCAAGATCTGGGCAGGGGAAAGGGTACGCAGTATTTT.

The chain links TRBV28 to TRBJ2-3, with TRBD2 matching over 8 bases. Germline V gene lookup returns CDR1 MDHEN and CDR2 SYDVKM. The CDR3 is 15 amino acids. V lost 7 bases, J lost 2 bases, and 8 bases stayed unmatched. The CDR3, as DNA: TGTGCCAGCACCCCGGGACTAGAGGACACAGATACGCAGTATTTT. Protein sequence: CASTPGLEDTDTQYF. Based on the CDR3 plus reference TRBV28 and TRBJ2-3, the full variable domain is DVKVTQSSRYLVKRTGEKVFLECVQDMDHENMFWYRQDPGLGLRLIYFSYDVKMKEKGDIPEGYSVSREKKERFSLILESASTNQTSMYLCASTPGLEDTDTQYFGPGTRLTVL.

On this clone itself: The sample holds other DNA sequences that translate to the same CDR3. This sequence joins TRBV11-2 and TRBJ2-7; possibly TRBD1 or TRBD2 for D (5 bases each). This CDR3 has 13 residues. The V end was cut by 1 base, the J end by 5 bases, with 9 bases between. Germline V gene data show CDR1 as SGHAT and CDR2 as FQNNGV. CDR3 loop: CASSLVRGHEQYF. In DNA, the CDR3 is TGTGCCAGCAGCTTAGTCCGGGGCCACGAGCAGTACTTC.

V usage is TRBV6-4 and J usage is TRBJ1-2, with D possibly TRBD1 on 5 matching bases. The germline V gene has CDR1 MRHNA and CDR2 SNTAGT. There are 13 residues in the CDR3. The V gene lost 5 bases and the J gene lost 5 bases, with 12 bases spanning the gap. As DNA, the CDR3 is TGTGCCAGCAGTCCGGGACTGAGTTATGGCTACACCTTC. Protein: CASSPGLSYGYTF.

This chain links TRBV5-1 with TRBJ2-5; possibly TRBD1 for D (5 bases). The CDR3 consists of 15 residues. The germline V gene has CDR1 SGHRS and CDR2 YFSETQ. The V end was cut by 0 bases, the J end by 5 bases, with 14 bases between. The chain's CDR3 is CASSLVGPQGETQYF. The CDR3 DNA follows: TGCGCCAGCAGCTTGGTGGGCCCCCAGGGTGAGACCCAGTACTTC. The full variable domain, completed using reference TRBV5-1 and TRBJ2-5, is KAGVTQTPRYLIKTRGQQVTLSCSPISGHRSVSWYQQTPGQGLQFLFEYFSETQRNKGNFPGRFSGRQFSNSRSEMNVSTLELGDSALYLCASSLVGPQGETQYFGPGTRLLVL.

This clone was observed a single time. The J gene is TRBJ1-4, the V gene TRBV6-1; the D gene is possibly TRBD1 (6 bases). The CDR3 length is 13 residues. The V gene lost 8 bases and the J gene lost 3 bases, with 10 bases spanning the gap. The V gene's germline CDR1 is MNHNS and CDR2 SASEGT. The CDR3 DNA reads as TGTGCCAGCCAACAGGGCCCTAATGAAAAACTGTTTTTT. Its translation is CASQQGPNEKLFF.

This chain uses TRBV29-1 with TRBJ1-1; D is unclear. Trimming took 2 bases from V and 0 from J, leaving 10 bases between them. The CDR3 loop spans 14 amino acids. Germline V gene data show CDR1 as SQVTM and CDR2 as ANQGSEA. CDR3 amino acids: CSVEQHGLNTEAFF. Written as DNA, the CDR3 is TGCAGCGTTGAACAACACGGTCTGAACACTGAAGCTTTCTTT.

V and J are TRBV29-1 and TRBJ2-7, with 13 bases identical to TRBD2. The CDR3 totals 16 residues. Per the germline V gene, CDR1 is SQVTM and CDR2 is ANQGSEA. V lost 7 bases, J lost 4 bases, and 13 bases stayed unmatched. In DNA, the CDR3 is TGCAGCGCCAGGGGTAGCGGACTAGCGGGAGTGTACGAGCAGTACTTC. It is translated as CSARGSGLAGVYEQYF.